These T cell receptor beta chains were read from a single sample in a study of cytomegalovirus exposure and HLA in healthy donors. The protocol was immunoSEQ multiplex PCR, while the TCRdb copy is restricted to in-frame clones and leaves out a portion. In the table there are 210,000 or so clones, roughly 81% of which are singletons. Sequenced input: PBMCs. The receptors shown here come from a woman aged 30 to 39 in good health and CMV-seropositive. CDR3s include the opening cysteine and the closing phenylalanine or tryptophan. D genes are given only for firm matches. Some rows have no size entry. The others give once, few or many, or a class for an expanded clone.

j_call d_call clone_size v_call cdr3_aa cdr3_nt
TRBJ2-1 TRBD1 NA TRBV11-1 CASSLERGQGFSYNEQFF TGTGCCAGCAGCTTAGAGAGGGGGCAGGGATTTTCCTACAATGAGCAGTTCTTC
TRBJ2-1 NA NA TRBV9 CASSVGGLTYNEQFF TGTGCCAGCAGCGTAGGGGGACTTACTTACAATGAGCAGTTCTTC
TRBJ1-4 NA NA TRBV13 CASSLRTATNEKLFF TGTGCCAGCAGCCTAAGGACAGCAACTAATGAAAAACTGTTTTTT
TRBJ1-1 NA few TRBV19 CASKSGKGNTEAFF TGTGCCAGTAAGTCGGGGAAAGGGAACACTGAAGCTTTCTTT
TRBJ2-5 TRBD1 NA TRBV5-6 CASSSDRGVLETQYF TGTGCCAGCAGCTCGGACAGGGGGGTACTCGAGACCCAGTACTTC
TRBJ2-3 NA NA TRBV5-4 CASRRDRPGTDTQYF TGTGCCAGCAGGCGCGACAGACCAGGCACAGATACGCAGTATTTT
TRBJ2-5 TRBD1 NA TRBV6-6 CASRPGQAFKQYF TGTGCCAGCAGACCTGGACAGGCGTTTAAGCAGTACTTC
TRBJ1-5 NA NA TRBV28 CASTVRGHNQPQHF TGTGCCAGCACCGTAAGAGGCCACAATCAGCCCCAGCATTTT
TRBJ2-7 NA NA TRBV25-1 CASSESTSEQYF TGTGCCAGCAGTGAATCGACTAGCGAGCAGTACTTC
TRBJ2-7 TRBD1 NA TRBV28 CASSGRQGGSYEQYF TGTGCCAGCAGTGGTAGACAGGGGGGGTCCTACGAGCAGTACTTC
TRBJ1-1 NA NA TRBV7-8 CASSPSFRDISMNTEAFF TGTGCCAGCAGCCCATCTTTCCGGGACATCTCCATGAACACTGAAGCTTTCTTT
TRBJ1-6 TRBD1 few TRBV7-2 CASSLGPGQGSSYNSPLHF TGTGCCAGCAGCTTAGGTCCGGGACAGGGGAGCTCCTATAATTCACCCCTCCACTTT
TRBJ2-7 TRBD1 few TRBV7-3 CASSPGQGGPYEQYF TGTGCCAGCAGCCCAGGACAGGGGGGACCTTACGAGCAGTACTTC
TRBJ2-3 TRBD2 NA TRBV5-1 CASSLGLAGGPGTDTQYF TGCGCCAGCAGCTTGGGCCTAGCGGGAGGGCCGGGCACAGATACGCAGTATTTT
TRBJ1-2 TRBD1 NA TRBV7-9 CASSFHRGISVGYTF TGTGCCAGCAGCTTCCACAGGGGAATCTCGGTGGGCTACACCTTC
TRBJ1-2 NA NA TRBV27 CASRPSAGEGYTF TGTGCCAGCAGACCATCAGCAGGGGAAGGCTACACCTTC
TRBJ2-7 TRBD1 NA TRBV18 CASSPGQGPSYEQYF TGTGCCAGCTCACCAGGACAGGGTCCCTCCTACGAGCAGTACTTC
TRBJ2-3 NA few TRBV29-1 CSVELADTQYF TGCAGCGTTGAATTAGCAGATACGCAGTATTTT
TRBJ1-1 NA NA TRBV12-5 CASALDGYTEAFF TGTGCTAGTGCCCTAGACGGATACACTGAAGCTTTCTTT
TRBJ1-2 TRBD1 NA TRBV7-2 CASSGQGGYGYTF TGTGCCAGCAGCGGACAGGGGGGCTATGGCTACACCTTC
TRBJ1-5 TRBD1 NA TRBV6-1 CASSGGQGGNQPQHF TGTGCCAGCAGTGGGGGACAGGGGGGAAATCAGCCCCAGCATTTT
TRBJ2-7 NA NA TRBV7-2 CASSLRAPFYEQYF TGTGCCAGCAGCTTAAGAGCTCCCTTCTACGAGCAGTACTTC